This T cell receptor (beta chain) was observed in a study of blood T cells in healthy people across ages. Overall study findings and caveats: As age increased, TCR beta diversity per million T cells fell in a roughly linear fashion. In long-lived donors, naive CD4+ cell counts and diversity exceeded those of aged donors.

Primers used in a second PCR of roughly 7 to 12 cycles were a sample-barcoded 5' primer and a J-beta primer mix. TCRdb itself ran the 5' RACE reads through MiXCR, one entry per CDR3 protein. Of about 730,000 distinct CDR3 sequences listed, around 40% are singletons. Worth noting for this clonotype: The antigen is not known.

The sequenced sample was blood. The source is an older woman in good health.

The CDR3 protein is CASSLTGGAYGYTF. The CDR3 region has the DNA TGTGCCAGCAGTTTGACAGGGGGCGCCTATGGCTACACCTTC. This chain joins TRBV27 and TRBJ1-2; 10 nucleotides match TRBD1. The CDR3 extends over 14 amino acids. V was clipped by 3 bases and J by 4 bases; unmatched bases: 2. The germline V gene encodes CDR1 MNHEY and CDR2 SMNVEV (reference sequence).